The next 26 T cell receptor beta chains were all read from a single sample in a study of T cell responses to AZD1222 COVID-19 vaccine. Repertoires were generated with immunoSEQ multiplex PCR, while TCRdb's copy carries only in-frame clones and drops some. The table includes about 83,000 clones, around 88% detected once. Sequencing was performed on peripheral blood, taken on day 0 of AZD1222 vaccination. The receptors were gathered from an adult in good health.

Comments on this clone: Other DNA sequences of this sample code for an identical CDR3. The V gene is TRBV5-1, the J gene TRBJ2-3, with 7 bases that match TRBD2. V gave up 0 bases and J gave up 4 bases; unmatched junction bases: 5. CDR1 and CDR2 from the germline V gene are SGHRS and YFSETQ. The CDR3 has 15 residues. The CDR3 loop reads CASSLVGGTPDTQYF. Here the CDR3 DNA reads TGCGCCAGCAGCTTGGTGGGGGGGACGCCAGATACGCAGTATTTT.

The chain employs TRBV21-1 and TRBJ2-4; TRBD1, the table's D call, lacks a check against the DNA. TRBV21-1 is marked as a pseudogene. The CDR3 consists of 16 residues. CDR3 amino acids: CASSKMPQFIKNIQYF. CDR3 bases: TGTGCCAGCAGCAAAATGCCCCAGTTCATCAAAAACATTCAGTACTTC.

The chain joins TRBV7-9 to TRBJ2-1; D is perhaps TRBD2 (6 bases). The V end was cut by 5 bases, the J end by 3 bases, with 14 bases between. The CDR3 has 15 residues. The germline V gene has CDR1 SEHNR and CDR2 FQNEAQ (reference sequence). The CDR3 sequence is CASSHPGLLYNEQFF. The CDR3 DNA is TGTGCCAGCAGCCACCCGGGACTCCTCTACAATGAGCAGTTCTTC.

The genes are TRBV28 and TRBJ2-2; 8 bases map to TRBD1. CDR1 MDHEN and CDR2 SYDVKM come from the germline V gene. This CDR3 is built from 18 residues. V lost 6 bases, J lost 4 bases, and 16 bases stayed unmatched. The CDR3 sequence is CASSSPGGTLLSTGELFF. As DNA, the CDR3 is TGTGCCAGCAGCTCACCAGGGGGCACCCTACTCTCCACCGGGGAGCTGTTTTTT.

The chain is built from TRBV30 and TRBJ1-4; perhaps TRBD1 as D (6 bases). Germline CDR1 GTSNPN, CDR2 SVGIG (reference sequence). Trimming cost V 2 bases and J 5 bases, with 12 bases left between them. CDR3 size: 14 residues. DNA for the CDR3: TGTGCCTGGAGTTGGGGGACACGGAATGAAAAACTGTTTTTT. Translation gives CAWSWGTRNEKLFF.

The table lists this clone with a count of one. The J gene is TRBJ2-5, the V gene TRBV3-1 (or the pseudogene TRBV3-2), with 8 bases that match TRBD2. CDR3 length: 14 residues. The V gene's germline CDR1 is LGHDT and CDR2 YNNKEL (reference sequence). After removal of 8 bases from V and 4 bases from J, the junction contained 9 bases not matched to a gene. CDR3 DNA: TGTGCCAGCGGACCGGGGGGGCGGGGAGAGACCCAGTACTTC. Its translation: CASGPGGRGETQYF.

CDR3 sequence reads: CATSRVYRETQYF. The CDR3 DNA is TGTGCCACCAGCAGGGTGTACCGGGAGACCCAGTACTTC. The J gene is TRBJ2-5, the V gene TRBV15; D ambiguous. The length of the CDR3 is 13 residues. The V end was cut by 3 bases, the J end by 5 bases, with 10 bases between. CDR1 is LNHNV and CDR2 is YYDKDF in the germline V gene (reference sequence). The whole variable domain, filled in from reference TRBV15 and TRBJ2-5, reads DAMVIQNPRYQVTQFGKPVTLSCSQTLNHNVMYWYQQKSSQAPKLLFHYYDKDFNNEADTPDNFQSRRPNTSFCFLDIRSPGLGDTAMYLCATSRVYRETQYFGPGTRLLVL.

J is TRBJ2-2 and V is TRBV19; D unclear. Germline V gene sequence: CDR1 LNHDA, CDR2 SQIVND (reference sequence). Trimming took off 9 bases at V and 7 bases at J, with 9 bases between the two ends. The CDR3 is made up of 11 amino acids. CDR3 amino acids: CASRARGELFF. The CDR3 region has the DNA TGTGCCAGCCGGGCCCGCGGGGAGCTGTTTTTT.

V gene TRBV9 combines with J gene TRBJ1-2, with D perhaps TRBD1 (5 bases). This CDR3 comprises 15 residues. V was pared by 4 bases and J by 4 bases, with 17 bases between. Germline values: CDR1 SGDLS, CDR2 YYNGEE. This chain's CDR3 is CASSPTPGRIYGYTF. The CDR3 bases are TGTGCCAGCAGCCCCACCCCGGGACGGATCTATGGCTACACCTTC.

The chain carries TRBV3-1 (or the pseudogene TRBV3-2) and TRBJ2-7, with D possibly being TRBD1 (6 bases). V gave up 0 bases and J gave up 4 bases, with 19 bases separating them. Germline CDR1 is LGHDT and CDR2 is YNNKEL (reference sequence). The CDR3 has 17 residues. The CDR3 DNA is TGTGCCAGCAGCCAAGATCTTGGGGGCCCTTATAGGTACGAGCAGTACTTC. Translated: CASSQDLGGPYRYEQYF.

This clone has only one observation. The chain recombines TRBV5-6 with TRBJ2-2, with TRBD1 matching over 10 bases. Germline-derived CDR1 and CDR2 are SGHDT and YYEEEE. There are 17 residues in the CDR3. After removal of 4 bases from V and 7 bases from J, the junction contained 13 bases not matched to a gene. The CDR3 sequence is CASSPLTGGARGGELFF. The CDR3 DNA follows: TGTGCCAGCAGCCCCCTGACAGGGGGCGCCCGCGGCGGGGAGCTGTTTTTT.

The chain joins TRBV5-1 to TRBJ1-1; TRBD1 matches 9 bases. Losses at the gene ends were 4 bases for V and 0 bases for J; bases not matched to a gene: 1. The length of the CDR3 is 14 residues. Germline loops: CDR1 SGHRS, CDR2 YFSETQ. The CDR3 is CASSRTGVNTEAFF. CDR3 in DNA: TGCGCCAGCAGCCGGACAGGGGTGAACACTGAAGCTTTCTTT.

V usage is TRBV12-5 and J usage is TRBJ2-5; D gene unclear. Trimming removed 7 bases at V and 1 base at J, with 7 bases between. The CDR3 has 12 residues. Per the germline V gene, CDR1 is LGHNT and CDR2 is FRNRAP. CDR3 in DNA: TGTGCTAGTGCTGGCAGCCAAGAGACCCAGTACTTC. Translating gives CASAGSQETQYF. Looking up the rest from reference TRBV12-5 and TRBJ2-5 gives the full variable domain: DARVTQTPRHKVTEMGQEVTMRCQPILGHNTVFWYRQTMMQGLELLAYFRNRAPLDDSGMPKDRFSAEMPDATLATLKIQPSEPRDSAVYFCASAGSQETQYFGPGTRLLVL.

Here the CDR3 DNA reads TGTGCCAGCAGCCCCGGACGGAGGAGGAGTACAGATACGCAGTATTTT. This sequence encodes CASSPGRRRSTDTQYF. The chain carries TRBV5-4 and TRBJ2-3, with D perhaps matching TRBD2 (5 bases). Germline V CDR1 and CDR2: SGHNT, YYREEE (reference sequence). This CDR3 has 16 amino acids. The V end was cut by 4 bases, the J end by 3 bases, with 18 bases between.

The chain carries TRBV5-4 and TRBJ2-1; D ambiguous. The V gene lost 3 bases and the J gene lost 5 bases, with 9 bases spanning the gap. The CDR3 is 13 residues long. In germline, CDR1 is SGHNT, CDR2 YYREEE (reference sequence). The CDR3 loop reads CASSSRLDNEQFF. DNA of the CDR3: TGTGCCAGCAGCTCCAGACTGGACAATGAGCAGTTCTTC.

The V call is TRBV19, the J call TRBJ2-1; 10 bases fit TRBD2. After removal of 8 bases from V and 4 bases from J, the junction contained 8 bases not matched to a gene. The CDR3 contains 15 residues. CDR1 is LNHDA and CDR2 is SQIVND in the germline V gene (reference sequence). CDR3 sequence: CASQSGLAEYNEQFF. CDR3 nucleotides: TGTGCCAGTCAATCCGGACTAGCGGAGTACAATGAGCAGTTCTTC.

The chain recombines TRBV4-2 with TRBJ2-1; 8 bases are a match to TRBD2. The V and J ends lost 0 bases and 1 base, in that order; junction bases with no gene match: 2. There are 16 residues in the CDR3. In germline, CDR1 is LGHNA, CDR2 YNFKEQ. The CDR3 protein is CASSQDASGSYNEQFF. The CDR3 region has the DNA TGTGCCAGCAGCCAAGATGCTAGCGGGTCCTACAATGAGCAGTTCTTC.

This clone was found a few times. The rearrangement links TRBV7-3 to TRBJ2-2; 9 bases line up with TRBD2. The CDR3 covers 16 residues. Germline V gene data show CDR1 as SGHTA and CDR2 as FQGTGA. The trim removed 5 bases at V and 4 bases at J, leaving 8 bases unmatched. In DNA, the CDR3 is TGTGCCAGCAGCCCGTCCTTGCGGGAGGGCACCGGGGAGCTGTTTTTT. It codes for CASSPSLREGTGELFF.

This sequence joins TRBV6-2 or TRBV6-3 and TRBJ1-5; D gene ambiguous. CDR3 size: 14 residues. Trimming cost V 0 bases and J 0 bases, with 3 bases left between them. The V gene's germline CDR1 is MNHEY and CDR2 SVGEGT. DNA of the CDR3: TGTGCCAGCAGTTACTCTTATAGCAATCAGCCCCAGCATTTT. It yields the protein CASSYSYSNQPQHF.

The chain is built from TRBV5-8 and TRBJ2-5, with TRBD1 as a possible D gene (8 bases). V was cut by 3 bases and J by 5 bases, with 20 bases left in between. Germline CDR1 SGHTS, CDR2 YDEGEE. The CDR3 has 16 amino acids. CDR3 nucleotides: TGTGCCAGCAGCTGGACAGGGAGGGGGCCGGCGGAGACCCAGTACTTC. This codes for CASSWTGRGPAETQYF.

The CDR3 reads CASSGVRTDTQYF. The CDR3 DNA follows: TGTGCCAGCAGTGGGGTCCGCACAGATACGCAGTATTTT. The rearrangement uses TRBV2 and TRBJ2-3; no reliable D call. Germline CDR1 and CDR2: SNHLY and FYNNEI. This CDR3 comprises 13 residues. Trimming stripped 4 bases from V and 1 base from J, with 6 bases between.

The rearrangement links TRBV7-9 to TRBJ1-1, with 7 bases identical to TRBD1. This CDR3 contains 15 residues. Germline CDR1 and CDR2: SEHNR and FQNEAQ (reference sequence). The J segment lost 6 bases and the V segment lost 3 bases, leaving 10 bases of the junction unmatched. The CDR3: CASSFSEGAEPEAFF. CDR3 nucleotides: TGTGCCAGCAGCTTCTCGGAGGGGGCAGAACCTGAAGCTTTCTTT.

The chain couples TRBV29-1 to TRBJ1-1; TRBD1 agrees at 8 bases. This CDR3 contains 14 residues. The V segment lost 4 bases and the J segment 1 base; nucleotides outside the gene matches: 5. Germline V lookup: CDR1 SQVTM, CDR2 ANQGSEA. For the CDR3, the DNA is TGCAGCGTTGGACATCAGGGGGCGAACACTGAAGCTTTCTTT. Its translation: CSVGHQGANTEAFF.

This chain uses TRBV5-1 with TRBJ1-2; D is unclear. V was clipped by 0 bases and J by 2 bases, with 8 bases between them. Germline loops: CDR1 SGHRS, CDR2 YFSETQ. CDR3 size: 14 residues. CDR3 coding DNA: TGCGCCAGCAGCTTGGAAGCCGGCAACTATGGCTACACCTTC. Its protein is CASSLEAGNYGYTF.

This chain links TRBV19 with TRBJ1-2; D uncertain. Germline-derived CDR1 and CDR2 are LNHDA and SQIVND (reference sequence). CDR3 length equals 13 residues. In nucleotides, the CDR3 is TGTGCTAGCATGGAGGCGACTAACTATGGCTACACCTTC. It yields the protein CASMEATNYGYTF.

The chain combines TRBV5-1 with TRBJ1-3, with D hard to call. V lost 0 bases and J lost 2, with 12 bases in between. Germline V CDR1 and CDR2: SGHRS, YFSETQ. The CDR3 is 16 amino acids. The CDR3 nucleotides are TGCGCCAGCAGCTTGGCCCCACCTGGGACTGGAAACACCATATATTTT. Protein: CASSLAPPGTGNTIYF.